One T cell receptor (beta chain) is described in this entry. This sample stems from a study of blood T cell repertoires in COVID-19. Across the study: Samples of COVID-19 (acute and convalescent) were obtained from the United States, Italy and Spain. The cDNA or gDNA used as material had been derived from T cells, B-cell-depleted T cells, or PBMCs.

CDR3 length equals 13 residues. The V end lost 3 bases, the J end lost 4 bases, and 9 bases lay between the germline ends. The germline V gene encodes CDR1 SQVTM and CDR2 ANQGSEA. Original methodology: Reference gene primer amplification gave nucleated cell count estimates. The method was immunoSEQ multiplex PCR; TCRdb's version includes in-frame clones alone and lacks a portion of them. V and J calls and clone size are given by that table; D and trimming were obtained from the DNA. The data contain about 76,000 clones, approximately 81% of them singletons. Sample: peripheral blood. The V call is TRBV29-1, the J call TRBJ1-4, with D possibly matching TRBD1 (6 bases). The source of this sequence is a woman aged 55-70 years with acute or convalescent COVID-19. The CDR3 nucleotides are TGCAGCGTTGATAAGGGGGATAATGAAAAACTGTTTTTT. Translating gives CSVDKGDNEKLFF.